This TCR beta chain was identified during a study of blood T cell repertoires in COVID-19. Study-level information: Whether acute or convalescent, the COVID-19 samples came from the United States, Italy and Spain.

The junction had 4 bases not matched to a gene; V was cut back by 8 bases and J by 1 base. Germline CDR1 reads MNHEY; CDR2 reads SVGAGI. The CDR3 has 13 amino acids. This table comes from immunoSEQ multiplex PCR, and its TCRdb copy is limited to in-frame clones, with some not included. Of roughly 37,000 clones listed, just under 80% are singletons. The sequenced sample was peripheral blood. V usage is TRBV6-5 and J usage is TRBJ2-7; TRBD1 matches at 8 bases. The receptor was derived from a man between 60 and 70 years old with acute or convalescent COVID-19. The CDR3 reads CASGRDRSYEQYF. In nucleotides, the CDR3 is TGTGCCAGCGGAAGGGACAGGTCCTACGAGCAGTACTTC.